This T cell receptor beta chain was identified in a study of blood T cell repertoires in COVID-19. Study-wide context: T cells, B-cell-depleted T cells, or PBMCs provided the cDNA or gDNA that served as material.

In the authors' methods: Counts of nucleated cells, estimated from reference gene primer amplification, were obtained. TCRdb keeps only in-frame clones here, not all; method: immunoSEQ multiplex PCR. V, J and clone size reflect that table, while D and trimming were determined from the DNA. The sample lists more than 75,000 clones; 80% were seen once. Germline lookup yields CDR1 LGHDT and CDR2 YNNKEL (reference sequence). This CDR3 spans 14 amino acids. Trimming shortened V by 0 bases and J by 6 bases, and 9 bases separated the two germline ends. This rearrangement joins TRBV3-1 (or the pseudogene TRBV3-2) to TRBJ2-1, with D hard to call. The source is a woman at least 80 years old with active or convalescent COVID-19. Sequenced: peripheral blood. The CDR3 DNA follows: TGTGCCAGCAGCCAAGAACCCGGGTTCAATGAGCAGTTCTTC. Its protein is CASSQEPGFNEQFF.